The source of this TCR beta chain is a study of cytotoxic CD8 clonotypes in ibrutinib-treated CLL. Study information: Patients: fewer than 12 relapsed/refractory, approximately 14 treatment-naive, roughly 17 IGHV unmutated. Average yields of 255,043 productive templates and 75,000 to 95,000 productive rearrangements characterized the samples. General observations from the study: Public clonotypes were uncommon and contracted or stayed stable on treatment. Baseline clonality exceeded age-matched healthy donors and tracked circulating CD8+ T-cell counts.

The assay was immunoSEQ multiplex PCR, and TCRdb's table has in-frame clones only and misses some. The sample includes approximately 120,000 clones, 84% of them seen just once. The CDR3 runs 16 residues. The germline V gene has CDR1 SGHVS and CDR2 FNYEAQ. The V gene lost 4 bases and the J gene lost 4 bases, with 16 bases spanning the gap. Concerning this clone itself: The antigen is unknown.

This TCR derives from a human donor with chronic lymphocytic leukemia. The gene calls are TRBV7-6 and TRBJ1-4; no definite D call. Source: PBMCs, taken after 24 months of ibrutinib treatment. The CDR3: CASSSEGPRINEKLFF. The DNA of the CDR3 is TGTGCCAGCAGCTCCGAGGGCCCACGGATTAATGAAAAACTGTTTTTT.